This T cell receptor (beta chain) was observed in a study of T cells in Graves' hyperthyroidism and ophthalmopathy. Study-wide points: Separation of ophthalmopathy from stable hyperthyroidism was achieved by a 13 V-J model.

Patients between 18 and 65 years old had hyperthyroidism, newly diagnosed and lasting under 2 months. Those patients with uncontrolled infection, other autoimmune disease, pregnancy or lactation were excluded. Clinicians diagnosed patients from clinical symptoms, serum thyroxine and TRAb, thyroid ultrasound and orbital computed tomography. This CDR3 region has 13 residues. Germline CDR1 SQVTM, CDR2 ANQGSEA. V shed 3 bases and J 7 bases; nucleotides not matched to a gene: 5. This clonotype was seen many times. Its antigen is unidentified. From RNA transcripts, TCR beta CDR3 regions were amplified. When the TCR CDR3 underwent first-round RT-PCR, the HTBI primer set was used. MiXCR was run by TCRdb on the multiplex PCR reads, yielding one entry per CDR3 protein. The sample holds tens of thousands of distinct CDR3 sequences, roughly 51% seen once.

The sequenced sample consisted of peripheral blood or thyroid tissue (not recorded which). The V call is TRBV29-1, the J call TRBJ1-5; TRBD1 aligns across 8 bases. This TCR derives from a man between 18 and 29 years old with Graves' hyperthyroidism. In DNA form, the CDR3 reads TGCAGCGTTGAGGACAGGGCAGGGCAGCCCCAGCATTTT. It yields the protein CSVEDRAGQPQHF.